This TCR beta chain appears in the sequencing data of a study of T cell responses to AZD1222 COVID-19 vaccine. Trimming took 0 bases from V and 3 from J, leaving 9 bases between them. Germline V gives CDR1 SGHTA, CDR2 FQGNSA. CDR3 length: 15 amino acids. Overall study results and limits: It was only after the peak T cell response that any repertoires were sampled. Unmutated variant regions are reportedly the target of nearly half of TCRs that are spike-specific. Spike was spanned by vaccine-associated CD4 TCRs, with dominance at 160-218 and 743-854.

Clones were sequenced by immunoSEQ multiplex PCR, and TCRdb holds only the in-frame ones, with some missing. The sample contains more than 110,000 clones, nearly 95% of which appear only once. Details on this clone: What it binds is not known.

Material: peripheral blood, obtained 28 days after the second AZD1222 dose. The sequence was collected from an adult who received the AZD1222 COVID-19 vaccine. The chain recombines TRBV7-2 with TRBJ1-3; D ambiguous. This chain's CDR3 is CASSLAPGYGNTIYF. CDR3 DNA sequence: TGTGCCAGCAGCTTAGCCCCGGGGTATGGAAACACCATATATTTT. Full variable domain (outside the CDR3, taken from reference TRBV7-2 and TRBJ1-3): GAGVSQSPSNKVTEKGKDVELRCDPISGHTALYWYRQSLGQGLEFLIYFQGNSAPDKSGLPSDRFSAERTGGSVSTLTIQRTQQEDSAVYLCASSLAPGYGNTIYFGEGSWLTVV.